This T cell receptor beta chain was identified in a study of blood T cell repertoires in COVID-19. Across the study: T cells, B-cell-depleted T cells, or PBMCs provided the cDNA or gDNA that served as material.

The protocol was immunoSEQ multiplex PCR, while the TCRdb copy is restricted to in-frame clones and leaves out a portion. The sample has approximately 63,000 clones, 86% seen once. The sequenced sample consisted of peripheral blood. The receptor was isolated from an elderly woman with acute or convalescent COVID-19.

The chain's CDR3 is CASSQEGGAFF. CDR3 DNA: TGTGCCAGCAGCCAAGAGGGGGGAGCTTTCTTT. V usage is TRBV3-1 (or the pseudogene TRBV3-2) and J usage is TRBJ1-1; D is perhaps TRBD1 (5 bases). The CDR3 has 11 residues. Looked up from germline, CDR1 is LGHDT and CDR2 is YNNKEL (reference sequence). V gave up 0 bases and J gave up 10 bases, with 6 bases separating them.